The sequence of this T cell receptor (beta chain) was determined in a study of shared clonotypes between healthy human individuals. This table comes from immunoSEQ multiplex PCR, and its TCRdb copy is limited to in-frame clones, with some not included. Seen here are a few million clones, 90% to 95% observed once, and the top ten hold around 0.15%. Per germline, CDR1 LGHNA and CDR2 YSLEER. Trimming cost V 1 base and J 7 bases; bases outside gene matches: 10. This CDR3 spans 16 amino acids. V gene TRBV4-3 combines with J gene TRBJ1-2; 9 bases are shared with TRBD1. The sequenced sample consisted of naive CD4+ T cells sorted from blood. Described subset: CD45RA+ positively selected. The source is a man between 18 and 35 years old in good health. CDR3 DNA: TGCGCCAGCAGCCAAGGGGTCACAGGGGGCGTGCGTGGCTACACCTTC. Its protein is CASSQGVTGGVRGYTF.